Below, one T cell receptor beta chain is given with its context. Its target is unknown. Patients with uncontrolled infections, other autoimmune diseases, pregnancy or lactation were excluded. This entry belongs to a study of T cells in Graves' hyperthyroidism and ophthalmopathy. TCR beta CDR3 sequences were amplified from RNA transcripts. The HTBI primer set served for first-round RT-PCR of the TCR CDR3. Each CDR3 protein is one row after TCRdb ran MiXCR on the multiplex PCR reads. The repertoire consists of a few hundred thousand distinct CDR3 sequences, with roughly 50% occurring once and the leading ten covering around 7.7%. The study, taken as a whole, reports: A median approximately 6.8 months before onset, the model predicted ophthalmopathy.

The material sequenced was peripheral blood or thyroid tissue (not recorded which). This TCR came from a woman in her late teens or twenties with Graves' hyperthyroidism.

CDR3 nucleotide sequence: TGCGCCAGCAGTGTGGAACAGGGGGCGGTCGGCTACACCTTC. It codes for CASSVEQGAVGYTF. The rearrangement joins TRBV10-2 to TRBJ1-2, with 9 bases lining up with TRBD1. This CDR3 has 14 amino acids. Germline V gene data show CDR1 as WSHSY and CDR2 as SAAADI. J was trimmed by 8 bases and V by 4 bases; bases with no gene match: 8.